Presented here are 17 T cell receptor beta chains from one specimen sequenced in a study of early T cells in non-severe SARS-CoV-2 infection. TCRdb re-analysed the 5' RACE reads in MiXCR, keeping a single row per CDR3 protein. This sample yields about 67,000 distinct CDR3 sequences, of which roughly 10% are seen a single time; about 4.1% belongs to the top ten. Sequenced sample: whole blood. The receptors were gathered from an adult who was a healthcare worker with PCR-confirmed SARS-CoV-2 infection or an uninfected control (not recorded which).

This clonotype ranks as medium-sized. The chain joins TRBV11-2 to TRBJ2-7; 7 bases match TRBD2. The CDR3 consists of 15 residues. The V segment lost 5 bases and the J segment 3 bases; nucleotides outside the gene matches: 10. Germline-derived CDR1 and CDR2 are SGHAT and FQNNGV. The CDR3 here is CASSTQAGPHYEQYF. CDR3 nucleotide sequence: TGTGCCAGCAGCACACAAGCGGGGCCTCACTACGAGCAGTACTTC.

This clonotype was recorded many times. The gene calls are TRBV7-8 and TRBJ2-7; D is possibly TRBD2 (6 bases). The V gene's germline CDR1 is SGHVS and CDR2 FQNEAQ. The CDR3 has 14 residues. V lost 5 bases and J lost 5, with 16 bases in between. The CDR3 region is CASSRRDWGDEQYF. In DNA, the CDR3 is TGTGCCAGCAGCCGCCGGGACTGGGGGGACGAGCAGTACTTC.

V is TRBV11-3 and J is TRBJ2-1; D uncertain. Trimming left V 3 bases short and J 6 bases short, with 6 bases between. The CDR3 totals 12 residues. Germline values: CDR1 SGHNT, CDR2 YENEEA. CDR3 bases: TGTGCCAGCAGCTTGATGGGCAATGAGCAGTTCTTC. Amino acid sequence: CASSLMGNEQFF. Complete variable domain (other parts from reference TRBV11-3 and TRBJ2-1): EAGVVQSPRYKIIEKKQPVAFWCNPISGHNTLYWYLQNLGQGPELLIRYENEEAVDDSQLPKDRFSAERLKGVDSTLKIQPAELGDSAVYLCASSLMGNEQFFGPGTRLTVL.

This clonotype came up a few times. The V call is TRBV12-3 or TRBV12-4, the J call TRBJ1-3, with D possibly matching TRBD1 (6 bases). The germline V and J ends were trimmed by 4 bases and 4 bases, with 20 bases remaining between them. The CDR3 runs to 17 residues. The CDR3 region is CASSSTDTGLGGNTIYF. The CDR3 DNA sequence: TGTGCCAGCAGTTCTACAGATACAGGGCTGGGAGGAAACACCATATATTTT.

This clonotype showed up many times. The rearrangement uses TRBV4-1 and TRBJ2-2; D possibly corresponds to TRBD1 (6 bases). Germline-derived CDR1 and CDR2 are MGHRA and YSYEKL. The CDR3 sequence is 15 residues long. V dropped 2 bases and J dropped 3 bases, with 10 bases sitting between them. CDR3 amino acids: CASSQKQGDTGELFF. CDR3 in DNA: TGCGCCAGCAGCCAAAAACAGGGAGACACCGGGGAGCTGTTTTTT.

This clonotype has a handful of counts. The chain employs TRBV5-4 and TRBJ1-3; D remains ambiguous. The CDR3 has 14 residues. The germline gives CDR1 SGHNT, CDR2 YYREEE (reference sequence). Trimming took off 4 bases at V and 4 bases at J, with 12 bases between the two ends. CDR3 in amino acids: CASSNPGRGNTIYF. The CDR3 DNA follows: TGTGCCAGCAGCAATCCAGGACGAGGAAACACCATATATTTT. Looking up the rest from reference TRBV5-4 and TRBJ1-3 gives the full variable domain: ETGVTQSPTHLIKTRGQQVTLRCSSQSGHNTVSWYQQALGQGPQFIFQYYREEENGRGNFPPRFSGLQFPNYSSELNVNALELDDSALYLCASSNPGRGNTIYFGEGSWLTVV.

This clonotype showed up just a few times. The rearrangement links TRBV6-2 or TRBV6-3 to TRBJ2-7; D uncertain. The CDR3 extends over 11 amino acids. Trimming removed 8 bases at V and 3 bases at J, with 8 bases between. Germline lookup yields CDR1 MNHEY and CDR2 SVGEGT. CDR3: CASGEYYEQYF. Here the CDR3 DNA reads TGTGCCAGCGGAGAATACTACGAGCAGTACTTC.

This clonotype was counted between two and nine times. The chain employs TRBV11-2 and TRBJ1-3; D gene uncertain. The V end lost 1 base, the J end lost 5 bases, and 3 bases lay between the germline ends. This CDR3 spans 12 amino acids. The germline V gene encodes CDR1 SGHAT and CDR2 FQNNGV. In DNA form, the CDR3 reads TGTGCCAGCAGCTTAGTCCGAAACACCATATATTTT. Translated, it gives CASSLVRNTIYF.

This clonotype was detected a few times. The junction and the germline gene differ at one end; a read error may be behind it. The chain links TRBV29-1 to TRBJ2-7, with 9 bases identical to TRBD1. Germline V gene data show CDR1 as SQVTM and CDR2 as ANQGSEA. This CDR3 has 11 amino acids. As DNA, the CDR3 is TGCAGCGTGGAGGAAGGGACAGGGATCTGCTTC. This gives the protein CSVEEGTGICF.

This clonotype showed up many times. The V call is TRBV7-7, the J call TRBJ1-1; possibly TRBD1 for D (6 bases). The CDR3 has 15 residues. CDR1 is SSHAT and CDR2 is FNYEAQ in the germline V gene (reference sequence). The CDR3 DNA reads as TGTGCTAGCGGTCACGGACCAGGGGAGAACACTGAAGCTTTCTTT. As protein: CASGHGPGENTEAFF.

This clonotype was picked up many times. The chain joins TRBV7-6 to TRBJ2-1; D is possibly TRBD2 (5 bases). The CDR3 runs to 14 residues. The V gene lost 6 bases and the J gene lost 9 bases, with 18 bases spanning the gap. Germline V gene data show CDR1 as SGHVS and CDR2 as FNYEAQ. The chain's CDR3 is CASRLLAAEGEQFF. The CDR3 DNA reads TGTGCCAGCAGACTCCTGGCGGCCGAGGGTGAGCAGTTCTTC. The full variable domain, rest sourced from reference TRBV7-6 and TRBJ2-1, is GAGVSQSPRYKVTKRGQDVALRCDPISGHVSLYWYRQALGQGPEFLTYFNYEAQQDKSGLPNDRFSAERPEGSISTLTIQRTEQRDSAMYRCASRLLAAEGEQFFGPGTRLTVL.

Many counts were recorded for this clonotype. DNA of the CDR3: TGTGCCAGCAGCCGTGGAGCGGGAGGAGGGGAGACCCAGTACTTC. It is translated as CASSRGAGGGETQYF. This chain joins TRBV12-3 or TRBV12-4 and TRBJ2-5; 9 nucleotides agree with TRBD2. V trimming: 6 bases; J trimming: 5 bases; junction bases outside the gene matches: 10. The CDR3 spans 15 residues.

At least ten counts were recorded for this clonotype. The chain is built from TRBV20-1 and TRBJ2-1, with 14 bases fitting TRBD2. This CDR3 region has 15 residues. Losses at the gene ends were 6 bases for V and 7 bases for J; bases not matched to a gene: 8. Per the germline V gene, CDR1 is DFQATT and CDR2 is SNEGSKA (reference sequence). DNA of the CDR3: TGCAGTGCGCTGAGACTAGCGGGGGGGCCTAATGAGCAGTTCTTC. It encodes CSALRLAGGPNEQFF.

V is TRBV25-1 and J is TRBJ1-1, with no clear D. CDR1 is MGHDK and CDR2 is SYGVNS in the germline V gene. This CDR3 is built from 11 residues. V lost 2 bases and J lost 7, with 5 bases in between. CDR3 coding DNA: TGTGCCAGCAGTGAAGGCTATGAAGCTTTCTTT. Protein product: CASSEGYEAFF.

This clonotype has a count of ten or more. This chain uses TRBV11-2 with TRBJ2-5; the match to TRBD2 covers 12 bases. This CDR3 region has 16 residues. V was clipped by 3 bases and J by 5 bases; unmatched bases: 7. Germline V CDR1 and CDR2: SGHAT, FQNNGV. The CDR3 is CASSFEGLAGVETQYF. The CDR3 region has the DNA TGTGCCAGCAGCTTCGAGGGACTAGCGGGCGTGGAGACCCAGTACTTC.

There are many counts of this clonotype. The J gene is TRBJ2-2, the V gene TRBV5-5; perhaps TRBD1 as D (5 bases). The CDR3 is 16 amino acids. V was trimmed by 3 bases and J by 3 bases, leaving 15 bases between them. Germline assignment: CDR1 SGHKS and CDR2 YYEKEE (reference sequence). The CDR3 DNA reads TGTGCCAGCAGCTGGGGAAGGGGTGAGGACACCGGGGAGCTGTTTTTT. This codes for CASSWGRGEDTGELFF.

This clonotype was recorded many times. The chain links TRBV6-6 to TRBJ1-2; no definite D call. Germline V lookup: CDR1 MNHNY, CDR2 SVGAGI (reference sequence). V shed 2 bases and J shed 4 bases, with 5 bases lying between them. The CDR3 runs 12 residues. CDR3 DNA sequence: TGTGCCAGCAGTTACGATCCCTATGGCTACACCTTC. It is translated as CASSYDPYGYTF.